This T cell receptor beta chain was profiled in a study of T cells after yellow fever vaccination. The study, taken as a whole, reports: A secondary response was less intense yet reached its peak sooner, at day 5 versus 15. At about 97% for CD4 and around 91% for CD8, most primary-vaccination clones showed up again after the booster. Abundant clonotypes (contaminants from the bulk population) could be present in FACS-sorted repertoires.

A universal primer site and UMIs were added as TCR cDNA was made by 5'RACE template switching. A single record per CDR3 protein comes from TCRdb applying MiXCR to the 5' RACE reads. Of a few hundred thousand distinct CDR3 sequences in the sample, over 6.5% were seen once. There are a few counts of this clonotype. Its antigen is as yet unknown. V lost 4 bases to trimming and J lost 0 bases, with 7 bases between them. The V gene's germline CDR1 is SQVTM and CDR2 ANQGSEA. This CDR3 region has 12 residues. The chain employs TRBV29-1 and TRBJ2-7; possible D gene TRBD2, 6 bases. Sample: CD4+ T cells sorted from PBMCs, taken on the day of the yellow fever booster vaccination. The TCR was taken from a man aged 25 to 45 who received the YFV17D yellow fever vaccine. CDR3 coding DNA: TGCAGCGTTGCGCGGGACTCCTACGAGCAGTACTTC. Translating it yields CSVARDSYEQYF.